This T cell receptor beta chain was obtained from a study of blood T cell repertoires in COVID-19. Germline loops: CDR1 LNHDA, CDR2 SQIVND (reference sequence). The CDR3 is 11 amino acids. V lost 7 bases and J 5 bases, leaving 8 bases between the germline ends. Profiling relied on immunoSEQ multiplex PCR, and the TCRdb table lists in-frame clones only, not all of them. Of about 170,000 clones listed, approximately 85% are singletons. The receptor was derived from a woman older than 75 with COVID-19, enrolled during active disease. The V call is TRBV19, the J call TRBJ2-5; D unclear. The specimen was peripheral blood. CDR3 nucleotides: TGTGCCAGTATGGGCCACGAGACCCAGTACTTC. It is translated as CASMGHETQYF.